The 21 T cell receptor beta chains below come from one sample, sequenced in a study of CD8+ T cells in alopecia areata. Treatment indicated: oral pan-JAK inhibitor, 5-10 mg twice daily. RNA extraction and reverse transcription yielded cDNA as sequencing template. Only in-frame clones appear in the TCRdb table, and some are missing; sequencing was by immunoSEQ multiplex PCR. The table lists about 160,000 clones, about 71% of them singletons. The sequencing here drew on CD4+ T cells sorted from blood, taken at week 4, from a patient treated with tofacitinib. Source of these receptors: a human donor with alopecia areata.

As DNA, the CDR3 is TGCGCCAGCAGCTTGGGACAGGGGGATGGCTACACCTTC. Translation: CASSLGQGDGYTF. V and J are TRBV5-1 and TRBJ1-2, with 9 bases fitting TRBD1. The CDR3 is 13 amino acids. V lost 0 bases and J lost 6; bases outside the gene matches: 0. Germline V CDR1 and CDR2: SGHRS, YFSETQ. Drawing the rest from reference TRBV5-1 and TRBJ1-2, the complete variable domain is KAGVTQTPRYLIKTRGQQVTLSCSPISGHRSVSWYQQTPGQGLQFLFEYFSETQRNKGNFPGRFSGRQFSNSRSEMNVSTLELGDSALYLCASSLGQGDGYTFGSGTRLTVV.

The chain employs TRBV30 and TRBJ1-1; D unresolved. The CDR3 runs to 10 residues. The germline gives CDR1 GTSNPN, CDR2 SVGIG (reference sequence). V shed 3 bases and J shed 8 bases, with 7 bases lying between them. This CDR3 reads CAWRQREAFF. The CDR3, as DNA: TGTGCCTGGAGGCAGAGAGAAGCTTTCTTT.

The V gene is TRBV30, the J gene TRBJ1-2; D is ambiguous. V was clipped by 4 bases and J by 7 bases, with 16 bases between them. There are 13 residues in the CDR3. Germline V CDR1 and CDR2: GTSNPN, SVGIG (reference sequence). The CDR3 DNA follows: TGTGCCTGGACCCCAGGAACTAAGCGTGGCTACACCTTC. This codes for CAWTPGTKRGYTF.

The gene calls are TRBV7-9 and TRBJ1-6; no clear D. Germline CDR1 and CDR2: SEHNR and FQNEAQ (reference sequence). CDR3 length: 15 residues. V lost 5 bases, J lost 8 bases, and 16 bases lay in between. This CDR3 reads CASSPAVGIDSPLHF. In DNA form, the CDR3 reads TGTGCCAGCAGCCCGGCCGTGGGAATCGATTCACCCCTCCACTTT.

The chain links TRBV14 to TRBJ2-3, with D perhaps matching TRBD2 (6 bases). The V gene's germline CDR1 is SGHDN and CDR2 FVKESK. V lost 0 bases, J lost 6 bases, and 13 bases lay in between. The CDR3 spans 15 residues. The CDR3 region has the DNA TGTGCCAGCAGCCAAGACGTGGGAGGCTGGGATACGCAGTATTTT. This encodes CASSQDVGGWDTQYF.

The chain couples TRBV6-1 to TRBJ1-5; D may be TRBD1 (5 bases). From germline, CDR1 is MNHNS and CDR2 SASEGT. The CDR3 is made up of 15 amino acids. V was shortened by 8 bases and J by 3 bases, with 17 bases between the two germline ends. The CDR3 is CASGGQGNLNQPQHF. The CDR3 DNA is TGTGCCAGCGGAGGTCAGGGAAATCTCAATCAGCCCCAGCATTTT.

Turning to this clone: The identical CDR3 is also encoded by other nucleotide sequences in the sample. The gene calls are TRBV29-1 and TRBJ2-5; D is perhaps TRBD1 or TRBD2 (6 bases each). The CDR3 is made up of 12 amino acids. The germline V and J ends were trimmed by 4 bases and 5 bases, with 11 bases remaining between them. Germline V gene lookup returns CDR1 SQVTM and CDR2 ANQGSEA. The CDR3 DNA sequence: TGCAGCGTTGTCGGGGGCGGGGAGACCCAGTACTTC. Encoded protein: CSVVGGGETQYF.

This chain links TRBV6-1 with TRBJ1-2; D gene uncertain. The length of the CDR3 is 12 residues. Germline loops: CDR1 MNHNS, CDR2 SASEGT. The V gene lost 7 bases and the J gene lost 3 bases, with 9 bases spanning the gap. CDR3 coding DNA: TGTGCCAGCATGGTTGGGGACTATGGCTACACCTTC. Protein sequence: CASMVGDYGYTF.

There are a few counts of this clone. This chain uses TRBV29-1 with TRBJ1-2, with 7 bases identical to TRBD1. The V gene's germline CDR1 is SQVTM and CDR2 ANQGSEA. The CDR3 has 14 amino acids. The trim removed 6 bases at V and 2 bases at J, leaving 9 bases unmatched. The CDR3: CSVLQGRRNYGYTF. The CDR3 coding sequence is TGCAGCGTGTTACAGGGGAGAAGGAACTATGGCTACACCTTC.

To note about this clone: This CDR3 is also generated by other DNA sequences in the sample. J is TRBJ2-3 and V is TRBV18; D is ambiguous. Trimming removed 6 bases at V and 0 bases at J, with 4 bases between. Germline V CDR1 and CDR2: KGHSH, LQKENI. This CDR3 has 12 residues. As DNA, the CDR3 is TGTGCCAGCTCTCCTAGCACAGATACGCAGTATTTT. This sequence encodes CASSPSTDTQYF.

The J gene is TRBJ1-2, the V gene TRBV30, with D perhaps TRBD1 (6 bases). This CDR3 is 14 amino acids long. CDR1 is GTSNPN, CDR2 SVGIG, per germline (reference sequence). With 0 bases removed from V and 6 bases from J, the gap between germline ends came to 14 bases. The CDR3: CAWSVRRGADGYTF. CDR3 bases: TGTGCCTGGAGTGTACGCAGGGGCGCCGATGGCTACACCTTC.

This clone was observed a handful of times. The CDR3 is CSVEARSHTGELFF. The CDR3 region has the DNA TGCAGCGTTGAAGCGAGGTCCCACACCGGGGAGCTGTTTTTT. The rearrangement links TRBV29-1 to TRBJ2-2, with D unclear. Germline V lookup: CDR1 SQVTM, CDR2 ANQGSEA. CDR3 length: 14 amino acids. Trimming removed 1 base at V and 3 bases at J, with 9 bases between.

This rearrangement joins TRBV29-1 to TRBJ2-7, with D perhaps TRBD1 (6 bases). Trimming cost V 3 bases and J 3 bases, with 12 bases left between them. This CDR3 is 13 amino acids long. From germline, CDR1 is SQVTM and CDR2 ANQGSEA. Here the CDR3 DNA reads TGCAGCGTTGAGTCCGGGACAAGCTACGAGCAGTACTTC. This encodes CSVESGTSYEQYF.

This clone came up once. The chain combines TRBV4-3 with TRBJ2-3, with 11 bases that match TRBD2. Losses at the gene ends were 1 base for V and 4 bases for J; bases not matched to a gene: 10. Germline V lookup: CDR1 LGHNA, CDR2 YSLEER. CDR3 length equals 18 residues. The CDR3 loop reads CASSQALGVAGGPDTQYF. The CDR3 DNA is TGCGCCAGCAGCCAAGCCCTCGGGGTAGCGGGGGGGCCAGATACGCAGTATTTT.

The rearrangement joins TRBV30 to TRBJ1-5; tentative D call: TRBD1 (5 bases). Germline V CDR1 and CDR2: GTSNPN, SVGIG (reference sequence). V lost 5 bases and J lost 1, with 15 bases in between. The CDR3 sequence is 15 residues long. The CDR3 spells CAWAPGSHSNQPQHF. For the CDR3, the DNA is TGTGCCTGGGCTCCAGGGTCCCACAGCAATCAGCCCCAGCATTTT.

The V call is TRBV5-4, the J call TRBJ2-4; the match to TRBD2 covers 8 bases. V lost 4 bases and J lost 4; bases outside the gene matches: 7. The CDR3 sequence is 15 residues long. Germline CDR1 and CDR2: SGHNT and YYREEE (reference sequence). CDR3 sequence: CASSPFGGGKNIQYF. CDR3 sequence (DNA): TGTGCCAGCAGCCCCTTCGGGGGGGGAAAAAACATTCAGTACTTC.

This chain uses TRBV2 with TRBJ1-1; TRBD1 might be the D (5 bases). Trimming shortened V by 6 bases and J by 0 bases, and 17 bases separated the two germline ends. This CDR3 has 16 amino acids. CDR1 and CDR2 from the germline V gene are SNHLY and FYNNEI. CDR3 sequence reads: CASRDLTDILNTEAFF. The CDR3 nucleotides are TGTGCCAGCAGGGATCTGACAGACATCCTGAACACTGAAGCTTTCTTT.

The V and J genes are TRBV2 and TRBJ2-7, with 7 bases that match TRBD1. V was pared by 7 bases and J by 1 base, with 7 bases of the junction left unmatched. Germline CDR1 reads SNHLY; CDR2 reads FYNNEI. The CDR3 sequence is 14 residues long. The CDR3 DNA sequence: TGTGCCAGCACTAGGACAGGAGTATCCTACGAGCAGTACTTC. Translating gives CASTRTGVSYEQYF. Variable domain in full (rest from reference TRBV2 and TRBJ2-7): EPEVTQTPSHQVTQMGQEVILRCVPISNHLYFYWYRQILGQKVEFLVSFYNNEISEKSEIFDDQFSVERPDGSNFTLKIRSTKLEDSAMYFCASTRTGVSYEQYFGPGTRLTVT.

The chain is built from TRBV29-1 and TRBJ1-4, with D hard to call. V was trimmed by 4 bases and J by 6 bases, leaving 24 bases between them. This CDR3 has 17 residues. Per the germline V gene, CDR1 is SQVTM and CDR2 is ANQGSEA. CDR3 residues: CSVAVDYPDTRDEKLFF. DNA for the CDR3: TGCAGCGTTGCGGTAGATTATCCGGATACACGAGATGAAAAACTGTTTTTT.

V gene TRBV11-2 combines with J gene TRBJ2-3; D possibly corresponds to TRBD1 (6 bases). CDR1 is SGHAT and CDR2 is FQNNGV in the germline V gene. CDR3 length equals 14 residues. V lost 5 bases and J 2 bases, leaving 11 bases between the germline ends. DNA for the CDR3: TGTGCCAGCAGCCGGGACACTAACACAGATACGCAGTATTTT. Translated: CASSRDTNTDTQYF.

This sequence joins TRBV9 and TRBJ2-2, with D perhaps TRBD1 (6 bases). Trimming took off 0 bases at V and 2 bases at J, with 8 bases between the two ends. The CDR3 sequence is 15 residues long. Germline-derived CDR1 and CDR2 are SGDLS and YYNGEE. In DNA form, the CDR3 reads TGTGCCAGCAGCGTAGCGGGACAAAACACCGGGGAGCTGTTTTTT. It is translated as CASSVAGQNTGELFF.